This TCR beta chain was sequenced in a study of response to subunit inactivated influenza vaccine listed by TCRdb under 2018. Turning to the overall study: To follow how T cells responded to a trivalent subunit inactivated influenza vaccine, the researchers relied on deep quantitative profiling of the T cell receptor repertoire.

Beyond this particular receptor, the publication reports: According to the authors, only a limited number of new T cells may be recruited by each seasonal influenza vaccination.

The sample holds a few counts of this clonotype. Which antigen it targets is not known. This may come from a read error, since a much larger clone is one base off. From its cysteine to its phenylalanine, the CDR3 spans 13 amino acids. CDR3 DNA is the only sequence kept; it has 39 bases, read in frame from the first base. The trim is 4 bases for V and 3 bases for J, with a gap of 7 bases between the germline ends. The germline V gene (reference sequence) sets CDR1 to LGHDT and CDR2 to YNNKEL. Receptors were amplified or captured by RT-PCR. The sequencer listed for this sample is Illumina HiSeq 2500. The public reads were reprocessed in TCRdb via fastp at Q25 and MiXCR, keeping in-frame beta chains. Every distinct CDR3 protein forms one entry, paired with its most common genes and DNA. This sample comprises 490,000 or so distinct CDR3 sequences, under 9% of them detected only once. Clones ranked in the top ten supply around 13% of the sample.

The sample here was PBMCs from blood, taken less than 25 months after vaccination. The V gene is TRBV3-1 and the J gene is TRBJ1-5; TRBD1 is possibly the D segment (6 matching bases). This clonotype was sampled from a man between 50 and 75 years old who received an inactivated influenza vaccine. Donor details come from another sample of the same person, matched by shared clones. The CDR3 region reads CASSRDTNQPQHF. The sequence in DNA is TGTGCCAGCAGCCGGGACACCAATCAGCCCCAGCATTTT.